This T cell receptor (beta chain) was sequenced during a study of technical replicates of blood from several donors. Assay used: immunoSEQ multiplex PCR; TCRdb lists only in-frame clones, some missing. The sample contains some 14,000 clones, roughly 80% of which appear only once. CDR3 length: 16 amino acids. Looked up from germline, CDR1 is SGHTA and CDR2 is FQGNSA. With 1 base clipped from V and 7 bases from J, the junction kept 8 bases outside the gene matches. This sequence was found in a human donor in good health. The sample comprised PBMCs. The chain uses TRBV7-2 and TRBJ2-1; 9 bases align to TRBD2. For the CDR3, the DNA is TGTGCCAGCAGCTTAGGGCCTAGCGGGATAGTTAATGAGCAGTTCTTC. Translating gives CASSLGPSGIVNEQFF.